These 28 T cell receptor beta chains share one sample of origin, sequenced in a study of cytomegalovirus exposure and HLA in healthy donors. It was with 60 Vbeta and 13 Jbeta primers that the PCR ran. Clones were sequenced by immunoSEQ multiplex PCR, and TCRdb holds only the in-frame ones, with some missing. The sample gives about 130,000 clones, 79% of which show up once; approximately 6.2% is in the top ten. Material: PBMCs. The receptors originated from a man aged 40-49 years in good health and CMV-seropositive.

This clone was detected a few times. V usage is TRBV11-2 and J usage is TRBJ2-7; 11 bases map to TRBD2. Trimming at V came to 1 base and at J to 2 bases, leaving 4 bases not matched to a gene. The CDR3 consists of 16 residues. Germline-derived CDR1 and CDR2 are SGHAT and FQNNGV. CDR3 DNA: TGTGCCAGCAGCTTAGGGGGTAGCGGGAGGGCCTACGAGCAGTACTTC. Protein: CASSLGGSGRAYEQYF. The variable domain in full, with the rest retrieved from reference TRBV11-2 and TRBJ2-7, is EAGVAQSPRYKIIEKRQSVAFWCNPISGHATLYWYQQILGQGPKLLIQFQNNGVVDDSQLPKDRFSAERLKGVDSTLKIQPAKLEDSAVYLCASSLGGSGRAYEQYFGPGTRLTVT.

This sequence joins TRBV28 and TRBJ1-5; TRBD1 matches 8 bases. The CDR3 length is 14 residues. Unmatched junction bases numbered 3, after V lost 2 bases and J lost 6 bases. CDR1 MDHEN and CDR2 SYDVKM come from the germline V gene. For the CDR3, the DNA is TGTGCCAGCAGTTTAAGGACAGGGACTCAGCCCCAGCATTTT. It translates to CASSLRTGTQPQHF. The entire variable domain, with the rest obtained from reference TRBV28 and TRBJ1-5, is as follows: DVKVTQSSRYLVKRTGEKVFLECVQDMDHENMFWYRQDPGLGLRLIYFSYDVKMKEKGDIPEGYSVSREKKERFSLILESASTNQTSMYLCASSLRTGTQPQHFGDGTRLSIL.

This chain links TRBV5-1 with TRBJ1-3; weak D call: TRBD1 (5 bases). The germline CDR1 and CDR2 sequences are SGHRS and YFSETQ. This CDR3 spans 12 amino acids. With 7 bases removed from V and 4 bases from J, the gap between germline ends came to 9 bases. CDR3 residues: CASGGEGNTIYF. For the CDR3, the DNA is TGCGCCAGCGGGGGGGAAGGAAACACCATATATTTT.

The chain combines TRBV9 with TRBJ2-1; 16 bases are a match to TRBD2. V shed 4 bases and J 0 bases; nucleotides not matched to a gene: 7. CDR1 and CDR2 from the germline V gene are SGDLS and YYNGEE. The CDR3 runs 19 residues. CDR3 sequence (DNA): TGTGCCAGCAGCCGTCCTGGGACTAGCGGGGGGGGCTCCTACAATGAGCAGTTCTTC. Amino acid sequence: CASSRPGTSGGGSYNEQFF.

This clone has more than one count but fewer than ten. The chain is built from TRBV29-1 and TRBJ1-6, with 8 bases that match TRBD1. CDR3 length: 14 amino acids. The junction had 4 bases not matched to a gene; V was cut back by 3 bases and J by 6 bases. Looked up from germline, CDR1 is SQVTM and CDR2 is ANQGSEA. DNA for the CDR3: TGCAGCGTTGACACGGGACAGGTTAATTCACCCCTCCACTTT. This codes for CSVDTGQVNSPLHF.

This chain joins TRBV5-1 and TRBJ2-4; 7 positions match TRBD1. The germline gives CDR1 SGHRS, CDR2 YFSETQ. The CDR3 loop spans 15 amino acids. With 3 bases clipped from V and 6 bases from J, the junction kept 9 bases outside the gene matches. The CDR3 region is CASSSERGQPNIQYF. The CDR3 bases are TGCGCCAGCAGCTCAGAGAGGGGACAGCCAAACATTCAGTACTTC.

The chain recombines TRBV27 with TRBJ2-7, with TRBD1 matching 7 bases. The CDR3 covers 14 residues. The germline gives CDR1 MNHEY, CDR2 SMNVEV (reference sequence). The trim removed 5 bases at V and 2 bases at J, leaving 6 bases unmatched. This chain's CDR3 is CASSPWDRAYEQYF. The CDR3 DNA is TGTGCCAGCAGTCCTTGGGACAGAGCCTACGAGCAGTACTTC.

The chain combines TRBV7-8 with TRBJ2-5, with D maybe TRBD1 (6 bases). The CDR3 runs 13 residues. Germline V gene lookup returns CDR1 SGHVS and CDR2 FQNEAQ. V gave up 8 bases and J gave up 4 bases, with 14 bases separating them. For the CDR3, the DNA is TGTGCCAGCGGGCCCCTAGGGGGAGAGACCCAGTACTTC. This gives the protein CASGPLGGETQYF.

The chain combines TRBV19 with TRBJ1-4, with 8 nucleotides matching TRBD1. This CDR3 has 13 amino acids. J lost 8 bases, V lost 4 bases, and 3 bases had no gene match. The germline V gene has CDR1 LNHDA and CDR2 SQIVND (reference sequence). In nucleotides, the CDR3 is TGTGCCAGTAGTACTGACAGGGGCGAAAAACTGTTTTTT. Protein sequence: CASSTDRGEKLFF. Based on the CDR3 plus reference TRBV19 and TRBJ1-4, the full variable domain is DGGITQSPKYLFRKEGQNVTLSCEQNLNHDAMYWYRQDPGQGLRLIYYSQIVNDFQKGDIAEGYSVSREKKESFPLTVTSAQKNPTAFYLCASSTDRGEKLFFGSGTQLSVL.

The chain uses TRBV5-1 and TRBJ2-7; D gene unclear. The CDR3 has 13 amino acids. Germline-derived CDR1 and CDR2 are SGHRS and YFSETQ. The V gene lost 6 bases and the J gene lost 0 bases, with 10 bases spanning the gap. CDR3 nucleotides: TGCGCCAGCAAATCGTTTAGCTCCTACGAGCAGTACTTC. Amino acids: CASKSFSSYEQYF.

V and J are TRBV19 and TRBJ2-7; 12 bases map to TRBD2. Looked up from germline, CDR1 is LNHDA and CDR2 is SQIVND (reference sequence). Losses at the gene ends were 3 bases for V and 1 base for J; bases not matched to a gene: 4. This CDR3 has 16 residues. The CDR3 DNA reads TGTGCCAGTAGTATTGGGACTAGCGGGCCGTCCTACGAGCAGTACTTC. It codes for CASSIGTSGPSYEQYF.

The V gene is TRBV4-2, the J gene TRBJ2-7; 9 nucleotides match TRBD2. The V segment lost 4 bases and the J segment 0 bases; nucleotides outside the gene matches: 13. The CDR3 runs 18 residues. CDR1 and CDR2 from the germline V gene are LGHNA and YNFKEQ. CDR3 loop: CASSPYSLTSGSSYEQYF. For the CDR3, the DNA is TGTGCCAGCAGCCCCTATTCTTTGACTAGCGGAAGCTCCTACGAGCAGTACTTC.

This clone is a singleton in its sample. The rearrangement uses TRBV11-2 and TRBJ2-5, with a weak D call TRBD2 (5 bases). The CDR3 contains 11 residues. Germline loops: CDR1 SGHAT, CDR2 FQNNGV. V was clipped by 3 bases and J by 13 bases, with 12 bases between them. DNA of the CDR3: TGTGCCAGCAGCTTCGGACTGACCGGGTACTTC. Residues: CASSFGLTGYF.

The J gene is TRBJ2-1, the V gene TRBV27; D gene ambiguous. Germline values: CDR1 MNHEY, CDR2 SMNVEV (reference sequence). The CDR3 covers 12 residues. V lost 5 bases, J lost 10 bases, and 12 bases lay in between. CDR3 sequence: CASSIPSGEQFF. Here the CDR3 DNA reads TGTGCCAGCAGTATCCCTAGTGGGGAGCAGTTCTTC.

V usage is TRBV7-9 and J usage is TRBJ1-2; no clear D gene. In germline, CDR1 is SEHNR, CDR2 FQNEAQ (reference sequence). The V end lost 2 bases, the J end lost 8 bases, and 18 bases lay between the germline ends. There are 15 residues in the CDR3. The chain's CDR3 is CASSLSGMTVGGYTF. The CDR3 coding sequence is TGTGCCAGCAGCTTATCCGGAATGACGGTGGGCGGCTACACCTTC.

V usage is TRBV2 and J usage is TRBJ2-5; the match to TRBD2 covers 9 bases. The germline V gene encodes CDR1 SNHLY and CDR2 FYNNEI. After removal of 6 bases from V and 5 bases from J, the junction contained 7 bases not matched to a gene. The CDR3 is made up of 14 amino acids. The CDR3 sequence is CASRISGSFETQYF. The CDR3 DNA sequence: TGTGCCAGCAGGATTAGCGGGAGCTTTGAGACCCAGTACTTC.

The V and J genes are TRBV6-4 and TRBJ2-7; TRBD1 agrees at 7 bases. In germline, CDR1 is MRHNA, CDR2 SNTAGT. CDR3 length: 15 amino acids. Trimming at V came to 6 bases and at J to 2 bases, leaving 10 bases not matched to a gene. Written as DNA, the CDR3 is TGTGCCAGCAGCCCTACCCTCGGACAGGCCTACGAGCAGTACTTC. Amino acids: CASSPTLGQAYEQYF.

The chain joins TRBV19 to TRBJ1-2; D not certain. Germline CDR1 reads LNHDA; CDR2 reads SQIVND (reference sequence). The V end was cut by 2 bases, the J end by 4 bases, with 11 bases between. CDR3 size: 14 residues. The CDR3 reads CASSISEEIYGYTF. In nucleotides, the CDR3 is TGTGCCAGTAGTATATCCGAGGAGATCTATGGCTACACCTTC.

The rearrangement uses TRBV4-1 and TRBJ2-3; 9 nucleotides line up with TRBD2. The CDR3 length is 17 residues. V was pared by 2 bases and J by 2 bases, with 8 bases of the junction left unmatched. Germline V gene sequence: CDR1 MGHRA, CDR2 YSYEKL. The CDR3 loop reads CASSQSGAGGYTDTQYF. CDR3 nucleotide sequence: TGCGCCAGCAGCCAATCGGGTGCGGGAGGGTACACAGATACGCAGTATTTT.

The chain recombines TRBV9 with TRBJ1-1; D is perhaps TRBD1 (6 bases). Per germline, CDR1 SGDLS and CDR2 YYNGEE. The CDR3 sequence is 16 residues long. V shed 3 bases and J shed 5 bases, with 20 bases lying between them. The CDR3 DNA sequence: TGTGCCAGCAGCGCCTCGACAGGCTTGTTTAGGACTGAAGCTTTCTTT. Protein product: CASSASTGLFRTEAFF.

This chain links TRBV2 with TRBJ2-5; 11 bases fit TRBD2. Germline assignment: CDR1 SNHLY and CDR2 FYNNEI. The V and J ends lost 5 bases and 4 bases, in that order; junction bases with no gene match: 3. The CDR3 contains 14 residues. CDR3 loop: CASSYLAGGETQYF. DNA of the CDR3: TGTGCCAGCAGTTACCTAGCGGGAGGAGAGACCCAGTACTTC.

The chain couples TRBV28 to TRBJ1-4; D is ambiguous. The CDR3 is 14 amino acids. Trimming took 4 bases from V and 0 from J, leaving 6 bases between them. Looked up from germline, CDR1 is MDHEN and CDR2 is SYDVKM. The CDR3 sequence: CASSSLSTNEKLFF. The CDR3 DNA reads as TGTGCCAGCAGTTCCCTCTCAACTAATGAAAAACTGTTTTTT.

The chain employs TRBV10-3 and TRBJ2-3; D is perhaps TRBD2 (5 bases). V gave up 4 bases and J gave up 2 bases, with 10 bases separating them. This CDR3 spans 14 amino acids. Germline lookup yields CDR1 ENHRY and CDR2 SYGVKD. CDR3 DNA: TGTGCCATCAGTGGGAGCGGAATCACAGATACGCAGTATTTT. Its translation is CAISGSGITDTQYF.

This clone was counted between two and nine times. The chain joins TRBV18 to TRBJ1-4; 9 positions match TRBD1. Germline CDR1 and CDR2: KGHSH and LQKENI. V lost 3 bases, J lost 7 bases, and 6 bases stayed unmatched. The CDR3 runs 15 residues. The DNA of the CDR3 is TGTGCCAGCTCACCTTCCGGGACAGGGAGTGAAAAACTGTTTTTT. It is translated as CASSPSGTGSEKLFF.

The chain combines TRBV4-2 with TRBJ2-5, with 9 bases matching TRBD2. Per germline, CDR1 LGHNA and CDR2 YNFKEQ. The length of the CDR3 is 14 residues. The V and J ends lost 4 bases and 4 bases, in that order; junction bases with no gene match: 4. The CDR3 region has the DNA TGTGCCAGCAGCCTTAGCGGGAGTTCAGAGACCCAGTACTTC. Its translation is CASSLSGSSETQYF.

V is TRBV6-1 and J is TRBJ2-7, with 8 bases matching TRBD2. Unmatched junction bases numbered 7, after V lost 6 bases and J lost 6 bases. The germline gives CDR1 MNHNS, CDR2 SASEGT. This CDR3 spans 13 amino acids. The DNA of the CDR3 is TGTGCCAGCAGGATAGCGGGATCCCCCGAGCAGTACTTC. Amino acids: CASRIAGSPEQYF.

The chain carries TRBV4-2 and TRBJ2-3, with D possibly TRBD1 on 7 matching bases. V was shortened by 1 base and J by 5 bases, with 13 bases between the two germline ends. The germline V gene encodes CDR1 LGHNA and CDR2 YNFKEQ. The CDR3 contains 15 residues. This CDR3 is CASSQVRQGGDTQYF. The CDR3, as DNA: TGTGCCAGCAGCCAAGTTCGACAGGGAGGAGATACGCAGTATTTT.

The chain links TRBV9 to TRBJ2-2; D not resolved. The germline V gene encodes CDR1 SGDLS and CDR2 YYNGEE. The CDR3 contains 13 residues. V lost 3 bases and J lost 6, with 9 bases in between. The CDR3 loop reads CASSARVSGELFF. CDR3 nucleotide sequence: TGTGCCAGCAGCGCCCGGGTGTCCGGGGAGCTGTTTTTT.